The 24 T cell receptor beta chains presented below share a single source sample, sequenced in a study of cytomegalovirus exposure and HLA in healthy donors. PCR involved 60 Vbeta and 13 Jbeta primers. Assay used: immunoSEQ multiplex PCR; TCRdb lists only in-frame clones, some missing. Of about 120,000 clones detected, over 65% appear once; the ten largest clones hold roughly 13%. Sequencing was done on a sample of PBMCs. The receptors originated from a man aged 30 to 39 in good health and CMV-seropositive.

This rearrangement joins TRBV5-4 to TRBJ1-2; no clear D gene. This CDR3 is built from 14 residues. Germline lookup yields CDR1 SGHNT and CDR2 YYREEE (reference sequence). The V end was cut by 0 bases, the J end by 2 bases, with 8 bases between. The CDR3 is CASSLEAANYGYTF. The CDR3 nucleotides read TGTGCCAGCAGCTTGGAGGCGGCCAACTATGGCTACACCTTC.

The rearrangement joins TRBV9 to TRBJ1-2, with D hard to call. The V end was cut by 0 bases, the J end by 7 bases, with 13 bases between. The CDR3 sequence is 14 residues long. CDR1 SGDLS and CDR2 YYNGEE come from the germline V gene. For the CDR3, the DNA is TGTGCCAGCAGCGTAGCCGGGATGGGTCGTGGCTACACCTTC. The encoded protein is CASSVAGMGRGYTF.

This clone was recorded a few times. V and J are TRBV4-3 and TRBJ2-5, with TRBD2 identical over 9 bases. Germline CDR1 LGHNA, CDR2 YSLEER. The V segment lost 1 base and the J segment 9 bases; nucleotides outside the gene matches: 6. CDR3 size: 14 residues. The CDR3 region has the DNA TGCGCCAGCAGCCAAGTTGAGGGCGGGGGGGCCCAGTACTTC. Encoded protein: CASSQVEGGGAQYF.

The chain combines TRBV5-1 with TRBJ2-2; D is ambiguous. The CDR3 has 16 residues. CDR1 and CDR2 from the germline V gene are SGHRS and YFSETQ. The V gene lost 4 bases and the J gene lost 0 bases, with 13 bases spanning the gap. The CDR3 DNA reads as TGCGCCAGCAGCCCCCCCCTCGCGGCGAACACCGGGGAGCTGTTTTTT. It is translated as CASSPPLAANTGELFF. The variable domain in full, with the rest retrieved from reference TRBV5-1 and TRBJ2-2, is KAGVTQTPRYLIKTRGQQVTLSCSPISGHRSVSWYQQTPGQGLQFLFEYFSETQRNKGNFPGRFSGRQFSNSRSEMNVSTLELGDSALYLCASSPPLAANTGELFFGEGSRLTVL.

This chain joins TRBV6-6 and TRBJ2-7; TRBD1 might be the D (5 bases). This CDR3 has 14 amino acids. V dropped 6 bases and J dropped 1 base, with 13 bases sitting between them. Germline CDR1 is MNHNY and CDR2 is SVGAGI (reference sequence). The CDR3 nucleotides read TGTGCCAGCAGCCTACAGGCGGAATCCTACGAGCAGTACTTC. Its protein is CASSLQAESYEQYF.

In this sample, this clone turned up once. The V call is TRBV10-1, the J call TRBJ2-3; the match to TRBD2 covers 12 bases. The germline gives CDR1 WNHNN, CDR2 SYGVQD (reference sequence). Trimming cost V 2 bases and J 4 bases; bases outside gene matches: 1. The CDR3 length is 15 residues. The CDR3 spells CASSEGTSGPDTQYF. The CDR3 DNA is TGCGCCAGCAGTGAGGGGACTAGCGGGCCAGATACGCAGTATTTT.

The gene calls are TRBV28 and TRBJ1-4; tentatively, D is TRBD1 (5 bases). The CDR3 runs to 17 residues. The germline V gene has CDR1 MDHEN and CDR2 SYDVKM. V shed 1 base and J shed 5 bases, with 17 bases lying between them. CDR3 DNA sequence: TGTGCCAGCAGTTTATTGGCAGGGCAATTGACGAATGAAAAACTGTTTTTT. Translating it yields CASSLLAGQLTNEKLFF.

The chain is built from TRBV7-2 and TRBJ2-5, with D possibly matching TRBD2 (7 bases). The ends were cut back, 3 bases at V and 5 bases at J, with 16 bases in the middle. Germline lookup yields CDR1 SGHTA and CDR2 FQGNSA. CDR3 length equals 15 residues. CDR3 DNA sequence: TGTGCCAGCAGCTTTCAGCACGGGGGGCCCGAGACCCAGTACTTC. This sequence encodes CASSFQHGGPETQYF.

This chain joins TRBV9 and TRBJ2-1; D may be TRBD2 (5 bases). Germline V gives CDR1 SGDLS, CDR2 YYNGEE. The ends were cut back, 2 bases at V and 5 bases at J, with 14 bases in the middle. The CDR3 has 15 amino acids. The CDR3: CASSVGGSPHNEQFF. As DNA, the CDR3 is TGTGCCAGCAGCGTCGGCGGGTCTCCACACAATGAGCAGTTCTTC.

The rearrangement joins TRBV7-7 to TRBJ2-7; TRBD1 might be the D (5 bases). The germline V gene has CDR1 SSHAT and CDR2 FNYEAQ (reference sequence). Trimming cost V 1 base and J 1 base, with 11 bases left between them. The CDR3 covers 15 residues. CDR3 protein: CASSLGAGPSYEQYF. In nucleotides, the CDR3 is TGTGCCAGCAGCTTAGGGGCAGGGCCTTCCTACGAGCAGTACTTC.

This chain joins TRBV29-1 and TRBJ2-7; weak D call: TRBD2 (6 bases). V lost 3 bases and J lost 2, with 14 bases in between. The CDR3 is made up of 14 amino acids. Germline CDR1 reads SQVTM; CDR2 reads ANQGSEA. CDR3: CSVDGRGNPYEQYF. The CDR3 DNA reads TGCAGCGTTGACGGGCGCGGGAACCCCTACGAGCAGTACTTC.

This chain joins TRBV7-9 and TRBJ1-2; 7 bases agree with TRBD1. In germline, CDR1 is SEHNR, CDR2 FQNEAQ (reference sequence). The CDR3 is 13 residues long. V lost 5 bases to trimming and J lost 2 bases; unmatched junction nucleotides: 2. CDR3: CASSQGQNYGYTF. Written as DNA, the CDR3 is TGTGCCAGCAGCCAGGGACAGAACTATGGCTACACCTTC.

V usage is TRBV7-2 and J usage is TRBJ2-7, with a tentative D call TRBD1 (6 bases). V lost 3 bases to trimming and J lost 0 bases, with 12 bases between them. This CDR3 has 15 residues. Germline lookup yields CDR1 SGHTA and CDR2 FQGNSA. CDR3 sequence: CASSFRGASSYEQYF. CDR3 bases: TGTGCCAGCAGCTTCAGGGGTGCAAGCTCCTACGAGCAGTACTTC.

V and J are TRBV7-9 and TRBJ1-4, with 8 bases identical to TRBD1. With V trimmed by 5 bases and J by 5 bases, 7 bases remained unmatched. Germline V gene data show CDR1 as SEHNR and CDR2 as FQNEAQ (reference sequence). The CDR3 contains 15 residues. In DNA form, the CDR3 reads TGTGCCAGCAGCGGACAGGGTGAGCAAAATGAAAAACTGTTTTTT. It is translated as CASSGQGEQNEKLFF. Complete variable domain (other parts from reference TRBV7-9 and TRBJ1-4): DTGVSQNPRHKITKRGQNVTFRCDPISEHNRLYWYRQTLGQGPEFLTYFQNEAQLEKSRLLSDRFSAERPKGSFSTLEIQRTEQGDSAMYLCASSGQGEQNEKLFFGSGTQLSVL.

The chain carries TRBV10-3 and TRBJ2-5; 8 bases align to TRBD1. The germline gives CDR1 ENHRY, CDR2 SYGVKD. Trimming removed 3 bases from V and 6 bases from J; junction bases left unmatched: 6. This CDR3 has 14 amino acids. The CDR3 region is CAISDQGAVKTQYF. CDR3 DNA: TGTGCCATCAGTGATCAGGGGGCGGTGAAGACCCAGTACTTC.

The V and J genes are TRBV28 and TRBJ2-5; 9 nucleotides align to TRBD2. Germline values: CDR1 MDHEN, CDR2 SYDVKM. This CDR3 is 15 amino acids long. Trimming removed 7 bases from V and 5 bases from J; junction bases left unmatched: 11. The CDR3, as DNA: TGTGCCAGCAACTGGGGTAGCGGGGGAGGCGAGACCCAGTACTTC. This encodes CASNWGSGGGETQYF.

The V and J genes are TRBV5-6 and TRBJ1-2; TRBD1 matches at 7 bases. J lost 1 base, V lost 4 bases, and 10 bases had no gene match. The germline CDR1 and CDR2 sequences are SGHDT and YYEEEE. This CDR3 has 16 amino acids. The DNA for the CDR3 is TGTGCCAGCAGCCTCGGCGGGACAGCCTATAACTATGGCTACACCTTC. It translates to CASSLGGTAYNYGYTF.

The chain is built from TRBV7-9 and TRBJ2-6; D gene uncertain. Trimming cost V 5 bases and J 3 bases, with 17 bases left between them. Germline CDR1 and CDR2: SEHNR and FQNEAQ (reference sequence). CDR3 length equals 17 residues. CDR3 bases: TGTGCCAGCAGCCAGAGAGGCCTTCTGGGTGGGGCCAACGTCCTGACTTTC. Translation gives CASSQRGLLGGANVLTF.

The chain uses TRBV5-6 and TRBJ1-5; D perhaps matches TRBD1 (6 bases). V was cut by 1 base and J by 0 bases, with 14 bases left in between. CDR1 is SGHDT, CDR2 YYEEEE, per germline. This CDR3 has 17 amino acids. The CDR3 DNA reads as TGTGCCAGCAGCTTGCGGTACAGGGACCTTAGCAATCAGCCCCAGCATTTT. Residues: CASSLRYRDLSNQPQHF.

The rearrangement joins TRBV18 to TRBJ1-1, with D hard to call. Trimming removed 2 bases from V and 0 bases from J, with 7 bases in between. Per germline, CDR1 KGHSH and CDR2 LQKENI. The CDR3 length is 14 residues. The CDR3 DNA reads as TGTGCCAGCTCACCATTACAGATGAACACTGAAGCTTTCTTT. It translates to CASSPLQMNTEAFF.

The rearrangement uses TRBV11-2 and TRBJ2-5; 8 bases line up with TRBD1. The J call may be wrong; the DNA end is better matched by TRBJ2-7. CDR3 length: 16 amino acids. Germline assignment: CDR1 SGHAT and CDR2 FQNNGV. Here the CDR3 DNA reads TGTGCCAGCAGCTTGGCCCGGGACAGGCAGACCTACGAGCAGTACTTC. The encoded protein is CASSLARDRQTYEQYF.

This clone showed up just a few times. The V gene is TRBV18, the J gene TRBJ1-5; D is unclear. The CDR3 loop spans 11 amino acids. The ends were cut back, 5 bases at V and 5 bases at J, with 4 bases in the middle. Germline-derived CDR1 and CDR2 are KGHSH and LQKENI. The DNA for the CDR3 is TGTGCCAGCTCATCGTATCAGCCCCAGCATTTT. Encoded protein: CASSSYQPQHF.

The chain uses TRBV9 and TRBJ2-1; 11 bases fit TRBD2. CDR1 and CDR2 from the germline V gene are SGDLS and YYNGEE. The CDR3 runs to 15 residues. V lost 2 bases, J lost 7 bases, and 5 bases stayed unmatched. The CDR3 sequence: CASSVSGGATNEQFF. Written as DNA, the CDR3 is TGTGCCAGCAGCGTTAGCGGGGGGGCCACTAATGAGCAGTTCTTC.

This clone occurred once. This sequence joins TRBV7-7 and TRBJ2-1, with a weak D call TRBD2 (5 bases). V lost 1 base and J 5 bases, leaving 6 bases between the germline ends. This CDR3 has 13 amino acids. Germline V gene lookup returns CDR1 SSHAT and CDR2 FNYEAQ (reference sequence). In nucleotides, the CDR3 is TGTGCCAGCAGCTTAGGACTAAACAATGAGCAGTTCTTC. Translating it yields CASSLGLNNEQFF.